This T cell receptor (beta chain) was captured in a study of metastatic and nonmetastatic thyroid tumors. Study details: A comparison of repertoires was made across blood and tumor or nodule tissue from malignant and benign thyroid patients.

This CDR3 has 17 residues. The germline gives CDR1 WNHNN, CDR2 SYGVQD (reference sequence). The ends lost 4 bases at V and 5 bases at J; junction bases unmatched: 11. Study results and limitations: Malignant thyroid tumors reportedly exceeded benign nodules significantly in TCR beta diversity, with the difference appearing in blood and tumor.

Authors' data handling: A papillary thyroid cancer distant-metastasis classifier was built from CDR3 differences across clinicopathological groups. TCRdb ran MiXCR on the PCR reads. The V and J calls and clone size come from TCRdb's table, not from the authors' own analysis. The data contain 27,000 or so clones, roughly 15% of them singletons. Nobody among the patients had been given any treatment before thyroid surgery. This clone was recorded many times. Its target is not known. This clonotype was sampled from a male donor with papillary thyroid cancer or a benign thyroid nodule (not recorded which). Some clones in this sample may be carry-over from other donors' samples. Sequenced input: blood. The rearrangement links TRBV10-1 to TRBJ2-1; TRBD2 matches 10 bases. The CDR3 sequence is CASSVSASGSGNNEQFF. Here the CDR3 DNA reads TGCGCCAGCAGTGTATCGGCTAGCGGGAGTGGAAACAATGAGCAGTTCTTC.